The 24 T cell receptor beta chains presented below share a single source sample, sequenced in a study of T cells in Graves' hyperthyroidism and ophthalmopathy. Researchers amplified the TCR beta CDR3 regions from RNA transcripts. Primed by the HTBI set, a first-round RT-PCR was run on the TCR CDR3. MiXCR, run by TCRdb on the multiplex PCR reads, gives a single entry per CDR3 protein. The repertoire holds hundreds of thousands of distinct CDR3 sequences, with roughly 46% as singletons. Specimen: peripheral blood or thyroid tissue (not recorded which). Every receptor here comes from a woman between 18 and 30 years old with Graves' hyperthyroidism.

Concerning this clonotype itself: It may be a read error: a sequence one base away is much more abundant. The rearrangement links TRBV10-3 to TRBJ1-2; 7 positions match TRBD1. The V segment lost 7 bases and the J segment 2 bases; nucleotides outside the gene matches: 4. Germline CDR1 and CDR2: ENHRY and SYGVKD. The CDR3 loop spans 13 amino acids. The chain's CDR3 is CAITPGQNYGYTF. CDR3 bases: TGTGCCATCACTCCGGGACAGAACTATGGCTACACCTTC.

This clonotype has ten or more counts. The CDR3 sequence: CASSPRELYNSPLHF. The CDR3 nucleotides read TGTGCCAGCAGCCCAAGGGAACTGTATAATTCACCCCTCCACTTT. The gene calls are TRBV7-2 and TRBJ1-6; D is unresolved. V was clipped by 5 bases and J by 4 bases, with 12 bases between them. The CDR3 runs 15 residues. In germline, CDR1 is SGHTA, CDR2 FQGNSA.

The chain recombines TRBV20-1 with TRBJ1-4, with D perhaps matching TRBD2 (5 bases). Matching the DNA end better, TRBJ2-2 makes the J call doubtful. The germline CDR1 and CDR2 sequences are DFQATT and SNEGSKA (reference sequence). The CDR3 has 14 amino acids. As DNA, the CDR3 is TGCAGTGCTAGAGCGAGCGGTAACACCGGGGAGCTGTTTTTT. It codes for CSARASGNTGELFF.

To note about this clonotype: Relative to the germline gene, one junction end is altered; a read error may explain this. This rearrangement joins TRBV7-9 to TRBJ1-6; D is possibly TRBD1 (6 bases). Germline CDR1 and CDR2: SEHNR and FQNEAQ (reference sequence). The CDR3 totals 14 residues. In DNA, the CDR3 is TGTGCCACCAGCTCCCTGGACAGTAATTCACCCCTCCACTTT. This encodes CATSSLDSNSPLHF.

The CDR3 spells CATSFRAGTEAFF. CDR3 DNA sequence: TGTGCCACCAGCTTCCGAGCGGGCACAGAAGCTTTCTTT. The J gene is TRBJ1-1, the V gene TRBV15, with D uncertain. The CDR3 spans 13 residues. V was shortened by 5 bases and J by 8 bases, with 15 bases between the two germline ends. CDR1 LNHNV and CDR2 YYDKDF come from the germline V gene (reference sequence). Based on the CDR3 plus reference TRBV15 and TRBJ1-1, the full variable domain is DAMVIQNPRYQVTQFGKPVTLSCSQTLNHNVMYWYQQKSSQAPKLLFHYYDKDFNNEADTPDNFQSRRPNTSFCFLDIRSPGLGDTAMYLCATSFRAGTEAFFGQGTRLTVV.

The CDR3 here is CASSPRQPDHREAFF. DNA for the CDR3: TGTGCCAGCAGCCCTCGACAACCCGACCACCGAGAAGCTTTCTTT. The chain combines TRBV10-3 with TRBJ1-1, with no clear D. CDR1 ENHRY and CDR2 SYGVKD come from the germline V gene. The CDR3 length is 15 residues. Trimming stripped 10 bases from V and 8 bases from J, with 26 bases between.

This clonotype was found many times. The chain carries TRBV7-9 and TRBJ2-5; unclear D gene. Per germline, CDR1 SEHNR and CDR2 FQNEAQ (reference sequence). V was trimmed by 6 bases and J by 5 bases, leaving 7 bases between them. This CDR3 contains 11 residues. In DNA form, the CDR3 reads TGTGCCAGCAGTTGGGGTGAGACCCAGTACTTC. This translates into CASSWGETQYF.

This clonotype was observed a few times. The chain has TRBV20-1 and TRBJ1-1; D uncertain. Trimming shortened V by 2 bases and J by 5 bases, and 9 bases separated the two germline ends. Looked up from germline, CDR1 is DFQATT and CDR2 is SNEGSKA (reference sequence). The CDR3 runs 12 residues. The CDR3 is CSARSPGTEAFF. DNA of the CDR3: TGCAGTGCTAGATCCCCCGGGACTGAAGCTTTCTTT.

The chain couples TRBV4-1 to TRBJ2-7; 10 nucleotides agree with TRBD1. Germline CDR1 and CDR2: MGHRA and YSYEKL. This CDR3 spans 16 amino acids. Unmatched junction bases numbered 10, after V lost 4 bases and J lost 4 bases. CDR3 sequence reads: CASSPTRDRGRYEQYF. CDR3 DNA sequence: TGCGCCAGCAGCCCCACCCGGGACAGGGGAAGATACGAGCAGTACTTC.

This clonotype was recorded many times. The V and J genes are TRBV24-1 and TRBJ2-5, with a possible D match to TRBD2 (5 bases). The CDR3 spans 15 residues. Between the trimmed V and J ends, which lost 1 base and 1 base, there was a span of 9 bases. CDR1 and CDR2 from the germline V gene are KGHDR and SFDVKD. The CDR3 region is CATSDFSRGQETQYF. In DNA, the CDR3 is TGTGCCACCAGTGATTTTAGCCGGGGCCAAGAGACCCAGTACTTC.

Notes on this clonotype: This may stem from a read error, because a much larger clone lies one nucleotide away. CDR3 DNA sequence: TGTGCCAGCAGCTTAGTCCAGTTTCGGGGACTAGGGGGGCAGTACTTC. Amino acid sequence: CASSLVQFRGLGGQYF. The genes are TRBV7-9 and TRBJ2-7, with TRBD2 identical over 8 bases. Germline V gene lookup returns CDR1 SEHNR and CDR2 FQNEAQ (reference sequence). The CDR3 loop spans 16 amino acids. V dropped 1 base and J dropped 9; count of bases not matched to a gene: 14.

There are many counts of this clonotype. The chain links TRBV7-9 to TRBJ1-2, with 9 nucleotides matching TRBD1. Germline V gives CDR1 SEHNR, CDR2 FQNEAQ (reference sequence). The V and J ends lost 6 bases and 7 bases, in that order; junction bases with no gene match: 6. This CDR3 is 13 amino acids long. CDR3 protein: CASSLGQGAGYTF. In DNA, the CDR3 is TGTGCCAGCAGTCTGGGACAGGGTGCTGGCTACACCTTC. Drawing the rest from reference TRBV7-9 and TRBJ1-2, the complete variable domain is DTGVSQNPRHKITKRGQNVTFRCDPISEHNRLYWYRQTLGQGPEFLTYFQNEAQLEKSRLLSDRFSAERPKGSFSTLEIQRTEQGDSAMYLCASSLGQGAGYTFGSGTRLTVV.

The chain links TRBV7-9 to TRBJ2-2; D is uncertain. Germline V gene sequence: CDR1 SEHNR, CDR2 FQNEAQ (reference sequence). Trimming pared 4 bases from V and 4 bases from J, leaving 13 bases between. The CDR3 has 15 amino acids. The CDR3 bases are TGTGCCAGCAGCTCCTCCCCGGTCGGCACCGGGGAGCTGTTTTTT. Protein: CASSSSPVGTGELFF.

The chain joins TRBV11-2 to TRBJ2-1; D remains unclear. The DNA end lines up better with TRBJ2-7; the J call may be wrong. In germline, CDR1 is SGHAT, CDR2 FQNNGV. The CDR3 has 14 residues. The CDR3 loop reads CASSSPPEYNEQYF. The CDR3 DNA reads as TGTGCCAGCAGCTCGCCACCCGAATACAATGAGCAGTACTTC.

Concerning this clonotype: A junction end diverges from the germline sequence, so it may reflect a read error. CDR3 nucleotide sequence: TGCGCCAGCAGCCTGACAGCTGGAAACACCATATATTTT. This sequence encodes CASSLTAGNTIYF. V gene TRBV2 combines with J gene TRBJ1-3, with a tentative D call TRBD1 (5 bases). Germline lookup yields CDR1 SNHLY and CDR2 FYNNEI. The CDR3 is 13 residues long.

V gene TRBV9 combines with J gene TRBJ1-5, with TRBD1 matching over 8 bases. The CDR3 has 21 amino acids. The V gene end was trimmed by 0 bases and the J gene end by 1 base; junction bases not matched to a gene: 18. Germline V gene lookup returns CDR1 SGDLS and CDR2 YYNGEE. The CDR3 nucleotides are TGTGCCAGCAGCGTAGCTAAACCGGGACAGGAAAATGGTTTGAGCAATCAGCCCCAGCATTTT. This codes for CASSVAKPGQENGLSNQPQHF.

The chain combines TRBV20-1 with TRBJ1-1, with a possible D match to TRBD1 (5 bases). The V and J ends lost 0 bases and 1 base respectively, with 9 bases between them. Germline CDR1 reads DFQATT; CDR2 reads SNEGSKA (reference sequence). The CDR3 extends over 14 amino acids. CDR3 sequence (DNA): TGCAGTGCTAGAGATCTCAGGGCGAACACTGAAGCTTTCTTT. Its protein is CSARDLRANTEAFF.

This clonotype was detected many times. V is TRBV29-1 and J is TRBJ2-7, with a tentative D call TRBD1 (5 bases). Trimming shortened V by 3 bases and J by 5 bases, and 8 bases separated the two germline ends. CDR1 is SQVTM, CDR2 ANQGSEA, per germline. The CDR3 covers 11 residues. The CDR3 nucleotides read TGCAGCGTTGAGGTCAGGGACGAGCAGTACTTC. The encoded protein is CSVEVRDEQYF.

This clonotype was seen only a few times. The chain carries TRBV20-1 and TRBJ1-2; D is unresolved. The V gene's germline CDR1 is DFQATT and CDR2 SNEGSKA (reference sequence). The CDR3 loop spans 13 amino acids. V dropped 5 bases and J dropped 4 bases, with 14 bases sitting between them. For the CDR3, the DNA is TGCAGTGCTCAGCCCCCCAGAGCCTATGGCTACACCTTC. The encoded protein is CSAQPPRAYGYTF.

The gene calls are TRBV7-2 and TRBJ1-2, with D perhaps TRBD1 (6 bases). V was clipped by 5 bases and J by 3 bases, with 19 bases between them. This CDR3 is built from 16 residues. The germline CDR1 and CDR2 sequences are SGHTA and FQGNSA. The CDR3 is CASSPPGGEDDYGYTF. The CDR3 bases are TGTGCCAGCAGCCCCCCGGGGGGCGAGGACGACTATGGCTACACCTTC.

The V and J genes are TRBV10-3 and TRBJ1-6; D perhaps matches TRBD1 (6 bases). Germline CDR1 reads ENHRY; CDR2 reads SYGVKD. This CDR3 region has 12 residues. The V end lost 5 bases, the J end lost 7 bases, and 6 bases lay between the germline ends. This CDR3 reads CAISTGNSPLHF. The CDR3 coding sequence is TGTGCCATCAGTACAGGGAATTCACCCCTCCACTTT.

The gene calls are TRBV2 and TRBJ1-2; D is uncertain. This CDR3 has 13 residues. Per the germline V gene, CDR1 is SNHLY and CDR2 is FYNNEI. V lost 5 bases to trimming and J lost 8 bases, with 15 bases between them. CDR3 nucleotide sequence: TGTGCCAGCAGTTTATCGGAAGGGAGAGGCTACACCTTC. Protein sequence: CASSLSEGRGYTF.

This clonotype was detected a few times. The chain recombines TRBV25-1 with TRBJ1-6; TRBD1 matches 7 bases. This CDR3 spans 16 amino acids. Germline V gives CDR1 MGHDK, CDR2 SYGVNS. Unmatched junction bases numbered 12, after V lost 6 bases and J lost 7 bases. The CDR3 loop reads CASRRESGQRNSPLHF. In DNA, the CDR3 is TGTGCCAGCAGACGAGAATCGGGACAGAGAAATTCACCCCTCCACTTT.

In this sample, this clonotype turned up a few times. The chain joins TRBV7-9 to TRBJ2-7; TRBD1 is a possible D gene (6 bases). Germline values: CDR1 SEHNR, CDR2 FQNEAQ (reference sequence). This CDR3 is 16 amino acids long. With 0 bases removed from V and 3 bases from J, the gap between germline ends came to 15 bases. CDR3 in DNA: TGTGCCAGCAGCTTAGCTTATACAGGGAAAGGCTACGAGCAGTACTTC. This codes for CASSLAYTGKGYEQYF.